The rows below give T cell receptor beta chains drawn from one sample of a study of blood T cell repertoires in COVID-19. This table comes from immunoSEQ multiplex PCR, and its TCRdb copy is limited to in-frame clones, with some not included. The sample yields roughly 200,000 clones, roughly 81% seen once. Sequencing used peripheral blood. These receptors all come from a woman at least 80 years old with COVID-19, enrolled during active disease. Both conserved end residues are part of each CDR3. Fields, in order: D gene, clone size, V gene, J gene, CDR3 DNA, CDR3 protein. D genes are given only for firm matches. Size is stated for part of the rows, as once, few or many counts, or as a class when the clone is expanded.

TRBD2	.	TRBV28	TRBJ2-7	TGTGCCAGCAGTCAACTAGCGGATTCCTACGAGCAGTACTTC	CASSQLADSYEQYF
TRBD2	.	TRBV6-1	TRBJ2-1	TGTGCCAGCAGTGCCGCAGCGGGGCCGTCCTACAATGAGCAGTTCTTC	CASSAAAGPSYNEQFF
.	.	TRBV14	TRBJ2-3	TGTGCCAGCAGCCGCCACAGGGGACTTAGCACAGATACGCAGTATTTT	CASSRHRGLSTDTQYF
.	.	TRBV18	TRBJ2-2	TGTGCCAGCTCCCAGGGTCAGACCGGGGAGCTGTTTTTT	CASSQGQTGELFF
TRBD1	.	TRBV10-3	TRBJ1-6	TGTGCCATCAGGGACAGGGAAGGGTCACCCCTCCACTTT	CAIRDREGSPLHF
TRBD1	.	TRBV2	TRBJ1-4	TGTGCCAGCGATGGACAGGGTAATGAAAAACTGTTTTTT	CASDGQGNEKLFF
TRBD2	.	TRBV27	TRBJ2-7	TGTGCCAGCAGCACTAGCGGGAGAAGACCGTACGAGCAGTACTTC	CASSTSGRRPYEQYF
.	many	TRBV14	TRBJ1-2	TGTGCCAGCAGCCAAGCTATGAGGGTATTGACCTTC	CASSQAMRVLTF
.	.	TRBV27	TRBJ2-1	TGTGCCAGCAGTTCTCGAACTAGATCCGGCTCCTACAATGAGCAGTTCTTC	CASSSRTRSGSYNEQFF
.	once	TRBV19	TRBJ1-2	TGTGCCAGTAGTAAGACAGCTTCACTTCACTATGGCTACACCTTC	CASSKTASLHYGYTF
TRBD1	.	TRBV2	TRBJ1-3	TGTGCCAGCAGTGGACAGGGGGCGGAAGGGAACACCATATATTTT	CASSGQGAEGNTIYF
.	.	TRBV5-1	TRBJ2-7	TGCGCCAGCAGCTTGGGCTCTGTCGGCTACGAGCAGTACTTC	CASSLGSVGYEQYF
TRBD1	once	TRBV13	TRBJ2-1	TGTGCCAGCAGCTCCATCCTCAGGGGGAGCAATGAGCAGTTCTTC	CASSSILRGSNEQFF
TRBD1	.	TRBV24-1	TRBJ2-1	TGTGCCACCAGTGATGGGGGACAGGGGGCTTTTGAGCAGTTCTTC	CATSDGGQGAFEQFF
.	.	TRBV7-9	TRBJ1-5	TGTGCCAGCAGCACTCAGGGTGATCAGCCCCAGCATTTT	CASSTQGDQPQHF
TRBD1	once	TRBV7-2	TRBJ2-7	TGTGCCAGCAGCCCTACCTCGGGACAGGCAACCTACGAGCAGTACTTC	CASSPTSGQATYEQYF
.	.	TRBV19	TRBJ1-2	TGTGCCAGTAGAGGGGCGAGGCGCGGGGTTAACTATGGCTACACCTTC	CASRGARRGVNYGYTF
TRBD2	.	TRBV7-9	TRBJ2-7	TGTGCCAGCAGCAGACTAGCGAACTCCTACGAGCAGTACTTC	CASSRLANSYEQYF
.	.	TRBV28	TRBJ1-2	TGTGCCAGCAGTTTAGGGCACTCGAACTATGGCTACACCTTC	CASSLGHSNYGYTF
.	.	TRBV5-4	TRBJ2-7	TGTGCCAGCAGCCAAACCCCCCGACAGCCCTACGAGCAGTACTTC	CASSQTPRQPYEQYF
TRBD2	.	TRBV5-1	TRBJ2-1	TGCGCCAGCAGCTTGGAGGGACTAGCGGGAGTCGATGAGCAGTTCTTC	CASSLEGLAGVDEQFF
TRBD2	.	TRBV19	TRBJ2-3	TGTGCCAGTAGTATGTTAGCGGGAGGGGAGGATACGCAGTATTTT	CASSMLAGGEDTQYF
TRBD1	.	TRBV3-1/TRBV3-2	TRBJ1-3	TGTGCCAGCAGCCACGGACAGGCCTCTGGAAACACCATATATTTT	CASSHGQASGNTIYF
.	few	TRBV7-9	TRBJ2-7	TGTGCCAGCAGCTTCTCTTCCTACGAGCAGTACTTC	CASSFSSYEQYF
.	.	TRBV29-1	TRBJ1-2	TGCAGCGTTGAAGATCCGGTCGGCTATGGCTACACCTTC	CSVEDPVGYGYTF
TRBD2	.	TRBV4-1	TRBJ2-7	TGCGCCAGCAGCCAACCCTCTAGCGGGAGATACTACGAGCAGTACTTC	CASSQPSSGRYYEQYF
.	.	TRBV5-6	TRBJ2-5	TGTGCCAGCAGCTCAACTAGCACCCGAGAGACCCAGTACTTC	CASSSTSTRETQYF
TRBD2	.	TRBV19	TRBJ2-1	TGTGCCAGTAGTATAGCCTCGACTAGCCCCTACAATGAGCAGTTCTTC	CASSIASTSPYNEQFF
.	.	TRBV7-8	TRBJ2-7	TGTGCCAGCAGCTTAGAGGAGCTCTCCTACGAGCAGTACTTC	CASSLEELSYEQYF